There are a few counts of the clone carrying this T cell receptor beta chain. This entry is derived from a study of blood T cells in healthy people across ages. Losses at the gene ends were 6 bases for V and 0 bases for J; bases not matched to a gene: 10. The germline V gene has CDR1 DFQATT and CDR2 SNEGSKA (reference sequence). The CDR3 is 15 amino acids. Sample-barcoded 5' priming and a J-beta primer mix drove a second PCR of 7 to 11 cycles. TCRdb passed the 5' RACE reads through MiXCR, listing each CDR3 protein once. Among over a million distinct CDR3 sequences listed, 35% to 55% were seen once. This TCR was recovered from a woman aged 55-69 years in good health. The chain is built from TRBV20-1 and TRBJ2-7, with 8 bases fitting TRBD2. Input material: blood. The CDR3 sequence: CSAYELAANSYEQYF. DNA of the CDR3: TGCAGTGCCTACGAACTAGCGGCGAACTCCTACGAGCAGTACTTC.